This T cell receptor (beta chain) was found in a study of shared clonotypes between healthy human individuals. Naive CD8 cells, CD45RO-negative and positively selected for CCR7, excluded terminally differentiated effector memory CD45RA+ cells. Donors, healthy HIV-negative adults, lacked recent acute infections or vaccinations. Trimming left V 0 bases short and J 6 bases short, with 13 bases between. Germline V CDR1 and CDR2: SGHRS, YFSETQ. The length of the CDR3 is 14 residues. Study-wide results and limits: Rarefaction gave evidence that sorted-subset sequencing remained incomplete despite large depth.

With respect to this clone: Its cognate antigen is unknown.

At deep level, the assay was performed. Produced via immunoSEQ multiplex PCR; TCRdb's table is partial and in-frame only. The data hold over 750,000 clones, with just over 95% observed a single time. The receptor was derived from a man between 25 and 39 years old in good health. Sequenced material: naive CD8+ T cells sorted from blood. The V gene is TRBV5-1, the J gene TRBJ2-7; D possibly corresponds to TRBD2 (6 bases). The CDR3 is CASSLVVGDSEQYF. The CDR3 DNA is TGCGCCAGCAGCTTGGTTGTGGGGGACTCCGAGCAGTACTTC.